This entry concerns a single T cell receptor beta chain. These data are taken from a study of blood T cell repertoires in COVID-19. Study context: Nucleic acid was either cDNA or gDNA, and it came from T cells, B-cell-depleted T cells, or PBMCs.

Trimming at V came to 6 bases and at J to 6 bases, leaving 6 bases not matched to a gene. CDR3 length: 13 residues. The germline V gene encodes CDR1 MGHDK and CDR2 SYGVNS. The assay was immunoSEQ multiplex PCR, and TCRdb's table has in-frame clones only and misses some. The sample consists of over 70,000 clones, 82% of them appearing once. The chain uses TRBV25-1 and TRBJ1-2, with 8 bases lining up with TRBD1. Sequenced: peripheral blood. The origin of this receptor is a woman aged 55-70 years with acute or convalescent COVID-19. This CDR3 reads CASRSDRVDGYTF. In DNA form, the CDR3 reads TGTGCCAGCAGATCGGACAGGGTAGATGGCTACACCTTC.